This passage covers 2 T cell receptor beta chains from one sample sequenced in a study of T-cell memory formation after mild COVID-19. One entry per CDR3 protein results from TCRdb running MiXCR on the 5' RACE reads. This repertoire shows around 390,000 distinct CDR3 sequences, 16% found once; its top ten account for 20% to 25%. The specimen was PBMCs or a T cell subset sorted from them (not recorded which). These receptors all come from a man between 18 and 29 years old who had mild COVID-19 (a few samples of this study predate the infection). Cell type and time point are not known.

This clonotype was seen a handful of times. The V call is TRBV7-8, the J call TRBJ1-2, with a possible D match to TRBD1 (5 bases). V was pared by 0 bases and J by 11 bases, with 13 bases between. The CDR3 is made up of 13 amino acids. Germline V gene sequence: CDR1 SGHVS, CDR2 FQNEAQ. Here the CDR3 reads CASSLAGGLPYTF. CDR3 nucleotides: TGTGCCAGCAGCTTAGCGGGGGGACTTCCTTACACCTTC.

This clonotype was seen more than once but under ten times. The V gene is TRBV5-1, the J gene TRBJ2-3; D possibly corresponds to TRBD2 (5 bases). Germline CDR1 reads SGHRS; CDR2 reads YFSETQ. The V gene lost 0 bases and the J gene lost 2 bases, with 13 bases spanning the gap. The length of the CDR3 is 16 residues. CDR3 coding DNA: TGCGCCAGCAGCTTGGTAGGGAGTTCGTACACAGATACGCAGTATTTT. It specifies CASSLVGSSYTDTQYF. Full variable domain (missing parts from reference TRBV5-1 and TRBJ2-3): KAGVTQTPRYLIKTRGQQVTLSCSPISGHRSVSWYQQTPGQGLQFLFEYFSETQRNKGNFPGRFSGRQFSNSRSEMNVSTLELGDSALYLCASSLVGSSYTDTQYFGPGTRLTVL.